The 9 T cell receptor beta chains reported below all come from one sample, sequenced in a study of OX40 agonist ivuxolimab in advanced cancers. Measured with immunoSEQ multiplex PCR; TCRdb has only the in-frame clones, and not every one. The sample holds fewer than 65,000 clones, around nine tenths seen once. This material consisted of CD4+ or CD8+ T cells sorted from blood, taken in a trial of the OX40 agonist ivuxolimab. The receptors derive from an adult with an advanced solid tumor such as melanoma, head and neck, liver or kidney cancer.

This clone was counted once. The V call is TRBV6-6, the J call TRBJ2-2; perhaps D is TRBD1 or TRBD2 (5 bases each). The V gene's germline CDR1 is MNHNY and CDR2 SVGAGI (reference sequence). V was clipped by 6 bases and J by 13 bases, with 21 bases between them. This CDR3 is 14 amino acids long. DNA of the CDR3: TGTGCCAGCAGGGGGGACCCGAAGGACTTTGGGCTGTTTTTT. This translates into CASRGDPKDFGLFF.

The table lists this clone with a count of one. The V gene is TRBV5-1, the J gene TRBJ1-1; D is perhaps TRBD1 (6 bases). Deletions cut 1 base from V and 0 bases from J, with 16 bases between. The germline V gene encodes CDR1 SGHRS and CDR2 YFSETQ. The CDR3 consists of 17 residues. The CDR3 is CASSLFRGGGMNTEAFF. The CDR3 nucleotides are TGCGCCAGCAGCTTGTTCCGGGGAGGGGGGATGAACACTGAAGCTTTCTTT.

V and J are TRBV21-1 and TRBJ2-7; the D segment call TRBD2 is taken from the table without a DNA check. TRBV21-1 is labeled a pseudogene. The CDR3 length is 17 residues. The DNA for the CDR3 is TGTGCCAGCAGCAAAGCGGAAGGGACTAGCGGGACCTACGAGCAGTACTTC. As protein: CASSKAEGTSGTYEQYF.

The J gene is TRBJ1-4, the V gene TRBV2; D possibly corresponds to TRBD1 (6 bases). The CDR3 contains 15 residues. Germline CDR1 and CDR2: SNHLY and FYNNEI. Trimming took 3 bases from V and 3 from J, leaving 11 bases between them. The CDR3, as DNA: TGTGCCAGCAGTGATGGGGGCGGGCCTAATGAAAAACTGTTTTTT. Translated: CASSDGGGPNEKLFF.

This chain uses TRBV7-9 with TRBJ2-7; TRBD1 matches 7 bases. The CDR3 totals 12 residues. J was trimmed by 4 bases and V by 5 bases; bases with no gene match: 2. Germline V gene lookup returns CDR1 SEHNR and CDR2 FQNEAQ (reference sequence). For the CDR3, the DNA is TGTGCCAGCAGCGACAGGGTTTACGAGCAGTACTTC. Protein: CASSDRVYEQYF.

The chain joins TRBV7-2 to TRBJ2-2; TRBD2 matches 9 bases. The CDR3 is 17 amino acids. V lost 2 bases to trimming and J lost 2 bases; unmatched junction nucleotides: 6. Per germline, CDR1 SGHTA and CDR2 FQGNSA. The CDR3 DNA is TGTGCCAGCAGCTTAAGTTTGCGGGGGGGAAACACCGGGGAGCTGTTTTTT. It codes for CASSLSLRGGNTGELFF.

J is TRBJ1-1 and V is TRBV27; D gene ambiguous. The CDR3 runs 13 residues. The germline CDR1 and CDR2 sequences are MNHEY and SMNVEV (reference sequence). Trimming took 2 bases from V and 1 from J, leaving 5 bases between them. CDR3 nucleotides: TGTGCCAGCAGTTTAGAGGGGAACACTGAAGCTTTCTTT. It yields the protein CASSLEGNTEAFF.

The sample holds one count of this clone. V gene TRBV11-1 combines with J gene TRBJ1-1; D perhaps matches TRBD1 (6 bases). Trimming took off 5 bases at V and 2 bases at J, with 12 bases between the two ends. CDR3 length: 14 residues. Germline CDR1 and CDR2: SGHAT and FQDESV (reference sequence). The CDR3 here is CASSPEGGNTEAFF. CDR3 coding DNA: TGTGCCAGCAGCCCAGAGGGGGGAAACACTGAAGCTTTCTTT.

The chain links TRBV5-1 to TRBJ1-1; tentatively, D is TRBD1 (6 bases). In germline, CDR1 is SGHRS, CDR2 YFSETQ. V was pared by 9 bases and J by 4 bases, with 22 bases between. The CDR3 is 15 amino acids. In DNA, the CDR3 is TGCGCCACCAACCGCGGGGGCACAGGTGGCACTGAAGCTTTCTTT. Protein: CATNRGGTGGTEAFF.